One and the same sample provided the 21 T cell receptor beta chains below, sequenced in a study of cytomegalovirus exposure and HLA in healthy donors. It was with 60 Vbeta and 13 Jbeta primers that the PCR ran. This table comes from immunoSEQ multiplex PCR, and its TCRdb copy is limited to in-frame clones, with some not included. The table has fewer than 150,000 clones, approximately 79% seen once. The sample taken for sequencing was PBMCs. Every receptor here comes from a man in his forties or fifties in good health and CMV-seropositive.

V usage is TRBV28 and J usage is TRBJ2-5; 7 positions match TRBD1. There are 15 residues in the CDR3. V trimming: 4 bases; J trimming: 2 bases; junction bases outside the gene matches: 7. Germline CDR1 MDHEN, CDR2 SYDVKM. Here the CDR3 DNA reads TGTGCCAGCAGTTCATGGGGACAGTTACAAGAGACCCAGTACTTC. It encodes CASSSWGQLQETQYF.

V is TRBV5-4 and J is TRBJ2-1; TRBD2 matches 7 bases. Trimming cost V 3 bases and J 2 bases; bases outside gene matches: 8. This CDR3 region has 16 residues. Looked up from germline, CDR1 is SGHNT and CDR2 is YYREEE (reference sequence). The CDR3 is CASSSPGSGAYNEQFF. CDR3 sequence (DNA): TGTGCCAGCAGCTCCCCGGGCAGCGGGGCCTACAATGAGCAGTTCTTC.

The chain recombines TRBV13 with TRBJ2-7; tentatively, D is TRBD1 (5 bases). Trimming shortened V by 0 bases and J by 2 bases, and 8 bases separated the two germline ends. The CDR3 is 14 amino acids. Per the germline V gene, CDR1 is PRHDT and CDR2 is FYEKMQ (reference sequence). DNA of the CDR3: TGTGCCAGCAGCTTAGGGGACACGACCTACGAGCAGTACTTC. Translating gives CASSLGDTTYEQYF.

Remarks on this clone: The same CDR3 arises from other DNA sequences in this sample as well. J is TRBJ1-1 and V is TRBV19, with D perhaps TRBD1 (6 bases). The germline CDR1 and CDR2 sequences are LNHDA and SQIVND (reference sequence). Trimming removed 1 base at V and 4 bases at J, with 10 bases between. This CDR3 is 14 amino acids long. The CDR3 sequence: CASSIGGRGTEAFF. DNA for the CDR3: TGTGCCAGTAGTATAGGGGGGCGCGGCACTGAAGCTTTCTTT.

This chain joins TRBV14 and TRBJ2-3; maybe TRBD2 (5 bases). This CDR3 region has 17 residues. Looked up from germline, CDR1 is SGHDN and CDR2 is FVKESK. V dropped 0 bases and J dropped 2 bases, with 15 bases sitting between them. The CDR3 loop reads CASSQEGWEKNTDTQYF. CDR3 coding DNA: TGTGCCAGCAGCCAAGAAGGGTGGGAGAAGAACACAGATACGCAGTATTTT.

This chain links TRBV6-7 with TRBJ2-2; 10 bases match TRBD2. TRBV6-7 is an ORF, with its function uncertain. The CDR3 has 16 residues. Trimming took 1 base from V and 3 from J; bases not matched to a gene: 2. The chain's CDR3 is CASSYCLAGDTGELFF. The CDR3 DNA sequence: TGTGCCAGCAGTTACTGTCTAGCGGGGGACACCGGGGAGCTGTTTTTT.

This chain uses TRBV18 with TRBJ2-5; 12 bases align to TRBD1. In germline, CDR1 is KGHSH, CDR2 LQKENI. The CDR3 consists of 15 residues. The V gene end was trimmed by 3 bases and the J gene end by 5 bases; junction bases not matched to a gene: 4. The CDR3 is CASSPRDRGLETQYF. DNA for the CDR3: TGTGCCAGCTCACCCCGGGACAGGGGGCTTGAGACCCAGTACTTC.

The V and J genes are TRBV28 and TRBJ1-1, with 9 bases matching TRBD1. From germline, CDR1 is MDHEN and CDR2 SYDVKM. CDR3 size: 16 residues. The V gene end was trimmed by 6 bases and the J gene end by 3 bases; junction bases not matched to a gene: 11. CDR3 loop: CASSQNVGQGYTEAFF. The CDR3 region has the DNA TGTGCCAGCAGCCAAAACGTGGGACAGGGATACACTGAAGCTTTCTTT.

The V call is TRBV28, the J call TRBJ2-7, with D perhaps matching TRBD1 (6 bases). Germline V CDR1 and CDR2: MDHEN, SYDVKM. With 4 bases removed from V and 2 bases from J, the gap between germline ends came to 12 bases. The CDR3 consists of 14 residues. The CDR3 nucleotides are TGTGCCAGCAGTTCCCCCACAGGGACCTACGAGCAGTACTTC. This codes for CASSSPTGTYEQYF.

This clone was seen only a few times. The CDR3 coding sequence is TGTGCCAGCAGGCACCAAACAGGGCCGTATGGCTACACCTTC. Translation: CASRHQTGPYGYTF. The chain employs TRBV5-6 and TRBJ1-2; tentative D call: TRBD1 (6 bases). The germline V gene encodes CDR1 SGHDT and CDR2 YYEEEE. The ends were cut back, 5 bases at V and 5 bases at J, with 16 bases in the middle. The CDR3 consists of 14 residues. The full variable domain, rest sourced from reference TRBV5-6 and TRBJ1-2, is DAGVTQSPTHLIKTRGQQVTLRCSPKSGHDTVSWYQQALGQGPQFIFQYYEEEERQRGNFPDRFSGHQFPNYSSELNVNALLLGDSALYLCASRHQTGPYGYTFGSGTRLTVV.

V is TRBV7-6 and J is TRBJ1-3; possible D gene TRBD1, 5 bases. V lost 1 base, J lost 1 base, and 14 bases lay in between. CDR1 SGHVS and CDR2 FNYEAQ come from the germline V gene. The CDR3 extends over 17 amino acids. CDR3: CASSLGTGFRSGNTIYF. The DNA of the CDR3 is TGTGCCAGCAGCTTAGGTACAGGATTCCGATCTGGAAACACCATATATTTT.

The V gene is TRBV11-2, the J gene TRBJ2-4; tentatively, D is TRBD1 (6 bases). Trimming left V 1 base short and J 0 bases short, with 10 bases between. The CDR3 length is 16 residues. Germline loops: CDR1 SGHAT, CDR2 FQNNGV. CDR3 nucleotides: TGTGCCAGCAGCTTAGCAGGACAGCTAGCCAAAAACATTCAGTACTTC. Amino acid sequence: CASSLAGQLAKNIQYF.

The chain combines TRBV19 with TRBJ2-5; D might be TRBD2 (6 bases). Germline CDR1 and CDR2: LNHDA and SQIVND (reference sequence). This CDR3 region has 13 residues. Trimming cost V 5 bases and J 5 bases, with 12 bases left between them. CDR3 in amino acids: CASSERVFETQYF. The CDR3 coding sequence is TGTGCCAGTAGTGAGCGGGTGTTTGAGACCCAGTACTTC. The entire variable domain, with the rest obtained from reference TRBV19 and TRBJ2-5, is as follows: DGGITQSPKYLFRKEGQNVTLSCEQNLNHDAMYWYRQDPGQGLRLIYYSQIVNDFQKGDIAEGYSVSREKKESFPLTVTSAQKNPTAFYLCASSERVFETQYFGPGTRLLVL.

The genes are TRBV19 and TRBJ2-3; 11 nucleotides agree with TRBD2. Germline CDR1 and CDR2: LNHDA and SQIVND (reference sequence). Trimming took 10 bases from V and 3 from J; bases not matched to a gene: 3. The CDR3 has 13 residues. This chain's CDR3 is CATRLAGTDTQYF. CDR3 in DNA: TGTGCCACCCGACTAGCGGGAACAGATACGCAGTATTTT.

This chain uses TRBV6-1 with TRBJ1-3; tentatively, D is TRBD1 (6 bases). This CDR3 comprises 16 residues. The V gene lost 4 bases and the J gene lost 4 bases, with 17 bases spanning the gap. Per germline, CDR1 MNHNS and CDR2 SASEGT. The CDR3 DNA reads TGTGCCAGCAGTGGCCTTGGGGGGGCTGAGGGAAACACCATATATTTT. Protein sequence: CASSGLGGAEGNTIYF.

The gene calls are TRBV5-4 and TRBJ1-2, with 8 bases aligning to TRBD1. Germline assignment: CDR1 SGHNT and CDR2 YYREEE (reference sequence). V lost 0 bases, J lost 4 bases, and 2 bases stayed unmatched. This CDR3 is built from 14 residues. CDR3 bases: TGTGCCAGCAGCTTGGCAGGGACAGGCTATGGCTACACCTTC. Protein: CASSLAGTGYGYTF.

The J gene is TRBJ2-2, the V gene TRBV5-1; no definite D call. This CDR3 comprises 15 residues. The germline CDR1 and CDR2 sequences are SGHRS and YFSETQ. Between the trimmed V and J ends, which lost 0 bases and 1 base, there was a span of 7 bases. This CDR3 reads CASSLGRQNTGELFF. In DNA form, the CDR3 reads TGCGCCAGCAGCTTGGGACGACAGAACACCGGGGAGCTGTTTTTT.

The chain has TRBV30 and TRBJ2-1; D remains ambiguous. V was shortened by 6 bases and J by 9 bases, with 21 bases between the two germline ends. The CDR3 consists of 14 residues. Germline values: CDR1 GTSNPN, CDR2 SVGIG (reference sequence). Here the CDR3 reads CACRAAFRIAEQFF. The CDR3 bases are TGTGCCTGCCGAGCAGCGTTTAGGATCGCTGAGCAGTTCTTC.

The chain recombines TRBV9 with TRBJ2-7; TRBD1 matches 7 bases. The CDR3 totals 14 residues. CDR1 SGDLS and CDR2 YYNGEE come from the germline V gene. The junction had 5 bases not matched to a gene; V was cut back by 0 bases and J by 5 bases. The DNA for the CDR3 is TGTGCCAGCAGCGTAGAGGGACAGATGGACGAGCAGTACTTC. Translation: CASSVEGQMDEQYF.

The chain employs TRBV27 and TRBJ1-1; a possible D gene is TRBD1 (6 bases). Trimming cost V 2 bases and J 4 bases, with 23 bases left between them. Germline assignment: CDR1 MNHEY and CDR2 SMNVEV (reference sequence). CDR3 length: 18 amino acids. CDR3 in amino acids: CASSLVSGGRGFVTEAFF. The CDR3 DNA reads as TGTGCCAGCAGTTTAGTATCGGGGGGCAGGGGTTTTGTCACTGAAGCTTTCTTT.

V and J are TRBV5-1 and TRBJ1-1; D remains unclear. Germline V gene sequence: CDR1 SGHRS, CDR2 YFSETQ. The CDR3 spans 15 residues. V shed 0 bases and J shed 5 bases, with 14 bases lying between them. The CDR3 reads CASSLESGMSTEAFF. In nucleotides, the CDR3 is TGCGCCAGCAGCTTGGAATCGGGGATGAGTACTGAAGCTTTCTTT.